The text below deals with one TCR beta chain. Antigen: not known. The sample belongs to a study of OX40 agonist ivuxolimab in advanced cancers. Background on the study: Hepatocellular carcinoma, melanoma, renal cell or head and neck cancer was diagnosed in the dose-escalation patients. Overall study results and limits: Certain nonresponding patients likewise had low normalized T-cell clonal expansion. Both blood CD4+ and CD8+ T cells showed clonal growth by week 6 at 0.1 to 3.0 mg/kg.

Generated by immunoSEQ multiplex PCR, the TCRdb table keeps only in-frame clones and is missing some. The sample carries roughly 60,000 clones, roughly 83% recorded once. The receptor comes from an adult with an advanced solid tumor such as melanoma, head and neck, liver or kidney cancer. The specimen was CD4+ or CD8+ T cells sorted from blood, collected in a trial of the OX40 agonist ivuxolimab.

CDR3 nucleotides: TGTGCCAGCAGCACGGGACTCCCCACCGGGGAGCTGTTTTTT. The encoded protein is CASSTGLPTGELFF. This sequence joins TRBV7-9 and TRBJ2-2, with D tentatively TRBD2 (6 bases). V lost 5 bases, J lost 4 bases, and 11 bases lay in between. There are 14 residues in the CDR3. The germline CDR1 and CDR2 sequences are SEHNR and FQNEAQ (reference sequence).